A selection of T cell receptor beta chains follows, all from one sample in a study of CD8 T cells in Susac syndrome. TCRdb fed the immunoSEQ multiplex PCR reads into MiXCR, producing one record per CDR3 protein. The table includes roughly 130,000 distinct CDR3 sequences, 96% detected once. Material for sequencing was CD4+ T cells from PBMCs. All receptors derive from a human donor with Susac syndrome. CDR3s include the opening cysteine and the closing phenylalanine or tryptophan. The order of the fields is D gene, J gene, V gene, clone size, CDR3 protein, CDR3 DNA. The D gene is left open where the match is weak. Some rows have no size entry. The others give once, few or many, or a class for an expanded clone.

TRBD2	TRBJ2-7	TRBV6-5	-	CASTPGLVAYEQYF	TGTGCCAGCACTCCGGGACTAGTAGCCTACGAGCAGTACTTC
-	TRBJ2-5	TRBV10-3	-	CAISLGPSRETQYF	TGTGCCATCAGCCTCGGTCCCTCCAGGGAGACCCAGTACTTC
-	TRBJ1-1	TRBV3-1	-	CASSQDSGRPTEAFF	TGTGCCAGCAGCCAAGACTCCGGGAGGCCCACTGAAGCTTTCTTT
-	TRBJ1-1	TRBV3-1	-	CASSQGTGAFF	TGTGCCAGCAGCCAAGGTACCGGAGCTTTCTTT
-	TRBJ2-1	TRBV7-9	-	CASSSLQRSNEQFF	TGTGCCAGCAGCTCCCTCCAGCGGAGCAATGAGCAGTTCTTC
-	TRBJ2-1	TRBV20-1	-	CSARKDMNNEQFF	TGCAGTGCTAGAAAAGACATGAACAATGAGCAGTTCTTC
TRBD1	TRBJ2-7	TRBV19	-	CASSTGTGLSYEQYF	TGTGCCAGTAGCACCGGGACAGGACTCTCCTACGAGCAGTACTTC
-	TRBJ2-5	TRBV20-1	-	CSANRLSRETQYF	TGCAGTGCTAACCGCCTCAGCCGAGAGACCCAGTACTTC
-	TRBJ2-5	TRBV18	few	CASSPGRQETQYF	TGTGCCAGCTCACCTGGGCGTCAAGAGACCCAGTACTTC
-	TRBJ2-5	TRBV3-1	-	CASSQAAAQETQYF	TGTGCCAGCAGCCAGGCAGCGGCGCAAGAGACCCAGTACTTC
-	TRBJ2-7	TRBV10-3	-	CAISESWFEQYF	TGTGCCATCAGTGAGTCTTGGTTCGAGCAGTACTTC
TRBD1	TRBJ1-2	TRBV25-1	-	CASSERAGGDYGYTF	TGTGCCAGCAGTGAAAGGGCAGGGGGCGACTATGGCTACACCTTC
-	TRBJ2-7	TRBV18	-	CASSVDGSHEQYF	TGTGCCAGCTCCGTGGACGGTTCCCACGAGCAGTACTTC
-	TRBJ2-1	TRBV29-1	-	CSVAIRLNYNEQFF	TGCAGCGTTGCAATCAGGCTGAACTACAATGAGCAGTTCTTC
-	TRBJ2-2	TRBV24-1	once	CATSLQGATGELFF	TGTGCCACCAGCTTACAGGGCGCCACCGGGGAGCTGTTTTTT
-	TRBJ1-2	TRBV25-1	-	CASSGRKGGRNYGYTF	TGTGCCAGCAGTGGACGAAAGGGGGGACGTAACTATGGCTACACCTTC
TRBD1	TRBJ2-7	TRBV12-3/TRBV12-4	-	CASSLRDRGDEQYF	TGTGCCAGCAGTCTCCGGGACAGGGGCGACGAGCAGTACTTC
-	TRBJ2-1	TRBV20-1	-	CSAPRQGLNEQFF	TGCAGTGCCCCGAGACAAGGTCTGAATGAGCAGTTCTTC
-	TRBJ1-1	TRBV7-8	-	CASSLAAVGAGTEAFF	TGTGCCAGCAGCTTAGCAGCGGTGGGGGCCGGTACTGAAGCTTTCTTT
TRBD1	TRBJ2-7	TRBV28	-	CASSSGTGRYEQYF	TGTGCCAGCAGTTCTGGGACAGGGCGCTACGAGCAGTACTTC